This T cell receptor beta chain was sequenced in a study of long-term antiretroviral therapy in people with HIV. Across the study: The study's earliest collections predate the 2015 immediate-ART recommendation by about a decade. Study-wide points: Although diversity increased after ART, it remained lower than in transplant donor controls. Repertoires in HIV (unlike those of controls) had narrower CDR3 length ranges.

Worth noting for this clone: The target antigen is unknown.

This was the immunoSEQ v3.0 assay at survey level. Sequencing of each sample targeted about 35,000-50,000 T-cell genomes. The repertoire was sequenced with immunoSEQ multiplex PCR; TCRdb's copy has only in-frame clones and lacks some. Among approximately 16,000 clones listed, under 85% were seen once. Sequenced material: unsorted PBMCs, taken less than 3.3 years after starting antiretroviral therapy. The clonotype was recovered from a woman between 40 and 50 years old with HIV.

The CDR3 protein is CAWSRSGGGLVEQFF. As DNA, the CDR3 is TGTGCCTGGAGTCGGAGTGGCGGGGGGCTAGTTGAGCAGTTCTTC. The rearrangement joins TRBV30 to TRBJ2-1; 8 nucleotides align to TRBD2. The CDR3 is made up of 15 amino acids. Germline V gene data show CDR1 as GTSNPN and CDR2 as SVGIG (reference sequence). The V gene end was trimmed by 2 bases and the J gene end by 9 bases; junction bases not matched to a gene: 12.